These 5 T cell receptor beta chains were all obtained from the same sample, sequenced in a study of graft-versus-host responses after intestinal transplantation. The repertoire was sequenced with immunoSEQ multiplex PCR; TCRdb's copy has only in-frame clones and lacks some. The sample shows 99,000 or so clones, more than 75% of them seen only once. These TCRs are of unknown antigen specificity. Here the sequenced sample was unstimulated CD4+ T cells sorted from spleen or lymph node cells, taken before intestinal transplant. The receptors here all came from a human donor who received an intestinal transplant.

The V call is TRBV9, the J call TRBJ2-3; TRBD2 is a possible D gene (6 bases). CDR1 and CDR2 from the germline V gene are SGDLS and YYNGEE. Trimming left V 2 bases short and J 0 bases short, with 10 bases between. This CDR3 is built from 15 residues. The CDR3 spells CASSVRGLSTDTQYF. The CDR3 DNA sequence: TGTGCCAGCAGCGTTAGGGGACTTAGCACAGATACGCAGTATTTT.

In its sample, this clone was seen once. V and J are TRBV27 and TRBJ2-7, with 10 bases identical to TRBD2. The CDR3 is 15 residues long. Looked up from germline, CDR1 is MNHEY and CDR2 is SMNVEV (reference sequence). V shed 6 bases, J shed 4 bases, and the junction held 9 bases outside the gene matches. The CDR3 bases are TGTGCCAGCAGGCCTTGGGCTAGCGGGGGTTACGAGCAGTACTTC. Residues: CASRPWASGGYEQYF.

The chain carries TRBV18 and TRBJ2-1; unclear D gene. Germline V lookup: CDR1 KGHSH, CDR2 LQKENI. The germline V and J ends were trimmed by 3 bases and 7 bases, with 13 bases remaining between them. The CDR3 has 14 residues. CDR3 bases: TGTGCCAGCTCACCTCCCCTAGACGGAAATGAGCAGTTCTTC. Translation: CASSPPLDGNEQFF. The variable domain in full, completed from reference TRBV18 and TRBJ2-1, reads NAGVMQNPRHLVRRRGQEARLRCSPMKGHSHVYWYRQLPEEGLKFMVYLQKENIIDESGMPKERFSAEFPKEGPSILRIQQVVRGDSAAYFCASSPPLDGNEQFFGPGTRLTVL.

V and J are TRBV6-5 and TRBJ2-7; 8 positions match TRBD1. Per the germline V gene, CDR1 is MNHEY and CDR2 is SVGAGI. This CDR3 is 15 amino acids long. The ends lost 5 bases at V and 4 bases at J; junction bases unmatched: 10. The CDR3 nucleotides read TGTGCCAGCAGTGCGCTGGACAGGGCTTCTTACGAGCAGTACTTC. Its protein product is CASSALDRASYEQYF.

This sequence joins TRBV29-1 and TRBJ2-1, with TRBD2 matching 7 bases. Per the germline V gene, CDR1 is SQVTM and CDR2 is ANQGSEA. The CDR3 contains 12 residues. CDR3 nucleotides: TGCAGTGGTCAGCGGGGCCGGGATGAGCAGTTCTTC. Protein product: CSGQRGRDEQFF.